A single sample is the source of the 28 T cell receptor beta chains below, sequenced in a study of blood T cell repertoires in COVID-19. Data came from immunoSEQ multiplex PCR; TCRdb stores just in-frame clones and leaves some out. Here the sample spans roughly 120,000 clones, about 82% being singletons. Specimen: peripheral blood. Source of these receptors: a human donor in a cohort sampled during active COVID-19.

The V gene is TRBV12-3 or TRBV12-4, the J gene TRBJ1-5; D gene ambiguous. This CDR3 region has 12 residues. The V gene lost 6 bases and the J gene lost 7 bases, with 10 bases spanning the gap. CDR3 region: CASSGLRQPQHF. The CDR3 nucleotides are TGTGCCAGCAGCGGCCTCAGGCAGCCCCAGCATTTT.

The chain links TRBV11-2 to TRBJ1-6; 7 nucleotides agree with TRBD1. Germline CDR1 and CDR2: SGHAT and FQNNGV. Trimming at V came to 5 bases and at J to 0 bases, leaving 13 bases not matched to a gene. The CDR3 covers 19 residues. The CDR3: CASSRSTGTASSYNSPLHF. The DNA of the CDR3 is TGTGCCAGCAGCCGCTCGACAGGGACCGCAAGCTCCTATAATTCACCCCTCCACTTT.

The gene calls are TRBV12-3 or TRBV12-4 and TRBJ2-5; 7 nucleotides agree with TRBD1. This CDR3 spans 12 amino acids. V lost 6 bases and J lost 6; bases outside the gene matches: 4. For the CDR3, the DNA is TGTGCCAGCAGCAGACAGGGACAGACCCAGTACTTC. Protein product: CASSRQGQTQYF.

V usage is TRBV2 and J usage is TRBJ2-5, with 9 bases lining up with TRBD2. The ends lost 6 bases at V and 5 bases at J; junction bases unmatched: 10. Germline CDR1 and CDR2: SNHLY and FYNNEI. This CDR3 is built from 15 residues. The CDR3 here is CASRAGTSIQETQYF. CDR3 nucleotides: TGTGCCAGCAGGGCCGGGACTAGCATTCAGGAGACCCAGTACTTC.

This clone was picked up one time. The rearrangement links TRBV4-3 to TRBJ2-7, with 9 bases fitting TRBD1. Trimming cost V 5 bases and J 1 base; bases outside gene matches: 3. Germline V gene lookup returns CDR1 LGHNA and CDR2 YSLEER. The length of the CDR3 is 14 residues. The CDR3 loop reads CASSFDRGSYEQYF. The CDR3 DNA reads TGCGCCAGCAGCTTCGACAGGGGGTCCTACGAGCAGTACTTC.

The CDR3 region has the DNA TGCGCCAGCAGCCCACAGGGGTTAAGGGAAAAACTGTTTTTT. This codes for CASSPQGLREKLFF. The chain joins TRBV5-1 to TRBJ1-4; 7 nucleotides line up with TRBD1. The V gene end was trimmed by 4 bases and the J gene end by 8 bases; junction bases not matched to a gene: 8. In germline, CDR1 is SGHRS, CDR2 YFSETQ. There are 14 residues in the CDR3.

This chain uses TRBV15 with TRBJ2-7, with TRBD2 matching over 8 bases. Germline assignment: CDR1 LNHNV and CDR2 YYDKDF (reference sequence). The ends lost 0 bases at V and 3 bases at J; junction bases unmatched: 4. CDR3 length equals 15 residues. The CDR3 sequence: CATSREALADYEQYF. The DNA of the CDR3 is TGTGCCACCAGCAGAGAGGCACTAGCGGACTACGAGCAGTACTTC.

The table lists this clone with a few counts. The V gene is TRBV7-9, the J gene TRBJ1-6; the D gene is possibly TRBD1 (5 bases). Trimming took off 0 bases at V and 7 bases at J, with 10 bases between the two ends. This CDR3 comprises 15 residues. From germline, CDR1 is SEHNR and CDR2 FQNEAQ (reference sequence). The CDR3 sequence: CASSLALAGNSPLHF. In DNA, the CDR3 is TGTGCCAGCAGCTTAGCGCTGGCAGGGAATTCACCCCTCCACTTT.

The chain employs TRBV5-1 and TRBJ2-5, with 8 bases fitting TRBD1. After removal of 2 bases from V and 5 bases from J, the junction contained 8 bases not matched to a gene. The V gene's germline CDR1 is SGHRS and CDR2 YFSETQ. The CDR3 spans 15 residues. The CDR3 bases are TGCGCCAGCAGCTTAGTCCAGGGGGCTATGGAGACCCAGTACTTC. Protein: CASSLVQGAMETQYF.

This clone was counted between two and nine times. The V and J genes are TRBV19 and TRBJ1-5; no definite D call. CDR3 length: 15 residues. Germline CDR1 and CDR2: LNHDA and SQIVND (reference sequence). V shed 3 bases and J shed 6 bases, with 15 bases lying between them. Here the CDR3 DNA reads TGTGCCAGTAGTATGTTCGTAGCAGCGGCTCAGCCCCAGCATTTT. Translated, it gives CASSMFVAAAQPQHF. Full variable domain (outside the CDR3, taken from reference TRBV19 and TRBJ1-5): DGGITQSPKYLFRKEGQNVTLSCEQNLNHDAMYWYRQDPGQGLRLIYYSQIVNDFQKGDIAEGYSVSREKKESFPLTVTSAQKNPTAFYLCASSMFVAAAQPQHFGDGTRLSIL.

As DNA, the CDR3 is TGTGCCAGCAGTCAAAGGGGCAGGGGGTCGCGCAATCAGCCCCAGCATTTT. Translating it yields CASSQRGRGSRNQPQHF. The genes are TRBV28 and TRBJ1-5; 7 bases are shared with TRBD1. Trimming took 5 bases from V and 2 from J; bases not matched to a gene: 12. Germline V lookup: CDR1 MDHEN, CDR2 SYDVKM. This CDR3 region has 17 residues.

This clone has only one observation. V is TRBV5-6 and J is TRBJ2-5, with D maybe TRBD1 (5 bases). Trimming removed 2 bases at V and 5 bases at J, with 16 bases between. From germline, CDR1 is SGHDT and CDR2 YYEEEE. This CDR3 spans 15 amino acids. CDR3 sequence (DNA): TGTGCCAGCAGCTTTGGCGGCAGGGTGAGGGAGACCCAGTACTTC. Protein product: CASSFGGRVRETQYF.

V and J are TRBV27 and TRBJ1-1; the match to TRBD1 covers 10 bases. Germline-derived CDR1 and CDR2 are MNHEY and SMNVEV (reference sequence). The V gene end was trimmed by 6 bases and the J gene end by 8 bases; junction bases not matched to a gene: 9. CDR3 length equals 14 residues. The CDR3 DNA is TGTGCCAGCAGCACCCCGGGACAGGGGAGCGAAGCTTTCTTT. This sequence encodes CASSTPGQGSEAFF.

This sequence joins TRBV7-9 and TRBJ2-2, with D perhaps matching TRBD1 (5 bases). The CDR3 is 15 residues long. V dropped 1 base and J dropped 6 bases, with 12 bases sitting between them. Germline CDR1 and CDR2: SEHNR and FQNEAQ (reference sequence). Here the CDR3 reads CASSLEGVPSGELFF. In DNA, the CDR3 is TGTGCCAGCAGCTTAGAAGGGGTTCCCTCCGGGGAGCTGTTTTTT.

In the case of this clone: Other DNA variants within this sample encode the same CDR3. This chain joins TRBV7-2 and TRBJ1-2; TRBD1 is a possible D gene (5 bases). Trimming shortened V by 2 bases and J by 5 bases, and 9 bases separated the two germline ends. Germline CDR1 is SGHTA and CDR2 is FQGNSA. The CDR3 spans 13 residues. CDR3 coding DNA: TGTGCCAGCAGCTTACAGGGAAATTATGGCTACACCTTC. This translates into CASSLQGNYGYTF.

This chain links TRBV27 with TRBJ1-1, with TRBD1 as a possible D gene (5 bases). The germline V gene has CDR1 MNHEY and CDR2 SMNVEV (reference sequence). The V gene lost 5 bases and the J gene lost 4 bases, with 17 bases spanning the gap. The CDR3 covers 15 residues. The DNA for the CDR3 is TGTGCCAGCAGTATATTGGGTGGGGCGACCACTGAAGCTTTCTTT. This codes for CASSILGGATTEAFF.

V and J are TRBV7-9 and TRBJ1-1; 8 positions agree with TRBD1. CDR3 size: 14 residues. Trimming cost V 4 bases and J 4 bases; bases outside gene matches: 5. From germline, CDR1 is SEHNR and CDR2 FQNEAQ (reference sequence). The CDR3 DNA reads TGTGCCAGCAGCTCGGACAGGGTTCGCACTGAAGCTTTCTTT. It is translated as CASSSDRVRTEAFF.

The chain carries TRBV19 and TRBJ2-7, with a weak D call TRBD1 (6 bases). This CDR3 contains 14 residues. CDR1 is LNHDA and CDR2 is SQIVND in the germline V gene (reference sequence). V lost 6 bases and J 2 bases, leaving 14 bases between the germline ends. CDR3 loop: CASRPTGGPYEQYF. Here the CDR3 DNA reads TGTGCCAGTAGACCGACAGGCGGTCCCTACGAGCAGTACTTC.

The DNA of the CDR3 is TGTGCCAGTCGTGGACAACACGGTGAGCAGTTCTTC. It specifies CASRGQHGEQFF. V is TRBV19 and J is TRBJ2-1; D is possibly TRBD1 (5 bases). CDR3 length: 12 residues. CDR1 is LNHDA and CDR2 is SQIVND in the germline V gene (reference sequence). Trimming cost V 8 bases and J 9 bases, with 14 bases left between them.

This chain links TRBV27 with TRBJ2-2; no clear D gene. This CDR3 is built from 14 residues. V was pared by 1 base and J by 8 bases, with 11 bases between. Germline-derived CDR1 and CDR2 are MNHEY and SMNVEV (reference sequence). The CDR3 is CASSLFYFAGELFF. As DNA, the CDR3 is TGTGCCAGCAGTTTATTTTACTTCGCGGGGGAGCTGTTTTTT.

The chain combines TRBV7-2 with TRBJ1-2; weak D call: TRBD1 (5 bases). CDR3 size: 15 residues. The germline CDR1 and CDR2 sequences are SGHTA and FQGNSA. Trimming took off 2 bases at V and 3 bases at J, with 13 bases between the two ends. DNA of the CDR3: TGTGCCAGCAGCTTACACCTCGGGGGGGACTATGGCTACACCTTC. Its translation is CASSLHLGGDYGYTF.

The rearrangement joins TRBV7-9 to TRBJ2-2; 7 bases are a match to TRBD2. The V and J ends lost 3 bases and 6 bases, in that order; junction bases with no gene match: 7. The CDR3 extends over 15 amino acids. Germline CDR1 SEHNR, CDR2 FQNEAQ (reference sequence). This CDR3 reads CASSFGGSGAGELFF. CDR3 bases: TGTGCCAGCAGCTTCGGCGGGAGCGGCGCCGGGGAGCTGTTTTTT.

The J gene is TRBJ1-2, the V gene TRBV6-2 or TRBV6-3, with no clear D. Trimming left V 3 bases short and J 2 bases short, with 7 bases between. The CDR3 spans 13 residues. The germline CDR1 and CDR2 sequences are MNHEY and SVGEGT. CDR3: CASSYSGNYGYTF. The CDR3 DNA sequence: TGTGCCAGCAGTTATTCCGGGAACTATGGCTACACCTTC.

The rearrangement joins TRBV7-2 to TRBJ2-3; D is uncertain. This CDR3 comprises 16 residues. V was cut by 3 bases and J by 5 bases, with 18 bases left in between. Germline V gene data show CDR1 as SGHTA and CDR2 as FQGNSA. CDR3 protein: CASSFRSTVTEDTQYF. The DNA of the CDR3 is TGTGCCAGCAGCTTCAGGTCGACGGTGACGGAAGATACGCAGTATTTT.

The chain carries TRBV9 and TRBJ1-1, with 9 bases aligning to TRBD1. The CDR3 length is 17 residues. Per germline, CDR1 SGDLS and CDR2 YYNGEE. The J segment lost 2 bases and the V segment lost 2 bases, leaving 10 bases of the junction unmatched. The CDR3 loop is CASSVNGRQGGNTEAFF. In nucleotides, the CDR3 is TGTGCCAGCAGCGTCAACGGGAGACAGGGGGGAAACACTGAAGCTTTCTTT. Filled out from reference TRBV9 and TRBJ1-1, the complete variable domain reads DSGVTQTPKHLITATGQRVTLRCSPRSGDLSVYWYQQSLDQGLQFLIQYYNGEERAKGNILERFSAQQFPDLHSELNLSSLELGDSALYFCASSVNGRQGGNTEAFFGQGTRLTVV.

The J gene is TRBJ2-1, the V gene TRBV19; 9 nucleotides line up with TRBD2. With 3 bases clipped from V and 4 bases from J, the junction kept 4 bases outside the gene matches. CDR3 length: 15 residues. CDR1 and CDR2 from the germline V gene are LNHDA and SQIVND (reference sequence). CDR3 protein: CASSIVLAGYNEQFF. In DNA, the CDR3 is TGTGCCAGTAGTATTGTCCTAGCGGGATACAATGAGCAGTTCTTC.

The chain joins TRBV12-3 or TRBV12-4 to TRBJ2-1; 7 bases align to TRBD2. CDR3 length: 13 residues. J lost 10 bases, V lost 6 bases, and 9 bases had no gene match. This CDR3 is CASSSGRAGEQFF. For the CDR3, the DNA is TGTGCCAGCAGCTCGGGGAGGGCCGGGGAGCAGTTCTTC.

The chain has TRBV5-1 and TRBJ2-5; a possible D gene is TRBD2 (6 bases). This CDR3 has 17 residues. The V end lost 7 bases, the J end lost 5 bases, and 27 bases lay between the germline ends. From germline, CDR1 is SGHRS and CDR2 YFSETQ. The CDR3 loop is CASFPPEGILGRETQYF. The CDR3 region has the DNA TGCGCCAGCTTCCCCCCGGAGGGGATCCTTGGGCGGGAGACCCAGTACTTC. Drawing the rest from reference TRBV5-1 and TRBJ2-5, the complete variable domain is KAGVTQTPRYLIKTRGQQVTLSCSPISGHRSVSWYQQTPGQGLQFLFEYFSETQRNKGNFPGRFSGRQFSNSRSEMNVSTLELGDSALYLCASFPPEGILGRETQYFGPGTRLLVL.